This entry features one T cell receptor (beta chain) sequence. What it binds is unknown. The data were produced by immunoSEQ multiplex PCR, yet TCRdb's version contains in-frame clones alone and is incomplete. The table lists 150,000 or so clones, 90% to 95% of them singletons. The data are from a study of T cell responses to AZD1222 COVID-19 vaccine. Notes on the study in general: The reported proportion of spike-specific TCRs targeting unmutated variant regions was nearly half.

The TCR originated in an adult in good health. This material consisted of peripheral blood, taken on day 0 of AZD1222 vaccination.

The CDR3 region is CASSSFRGHTEAFF. For the CDR3, the DNA is TGTGCCAGCAGCAGCTTCAGGGGGCACACTGAAGCTTTCTTT. The rearrangement joins TRBV7-2 to TRBJ1-1; 8 bases line up with TRBD1. With 5 bases clipped from V and 3 bases from J, the junction kept 5 bases outside the gene matches. From germline, CDR1 is SGHTA and CDR2 FQGNSA. The CDR3 contains 14 residues.